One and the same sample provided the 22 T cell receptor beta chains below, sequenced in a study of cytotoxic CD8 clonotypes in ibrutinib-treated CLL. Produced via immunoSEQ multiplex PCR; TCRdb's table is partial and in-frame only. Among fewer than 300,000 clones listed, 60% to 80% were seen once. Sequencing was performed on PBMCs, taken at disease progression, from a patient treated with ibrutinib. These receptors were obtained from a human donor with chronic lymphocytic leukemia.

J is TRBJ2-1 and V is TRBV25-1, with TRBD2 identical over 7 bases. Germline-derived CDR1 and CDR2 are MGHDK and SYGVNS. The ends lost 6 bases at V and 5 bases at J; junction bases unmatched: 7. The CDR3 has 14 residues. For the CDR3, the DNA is TGTGCCAGCAGCCGGCGGGAGAGGGACAATGAGCAGTTCTTC. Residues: CASSRRERDNEQFF.

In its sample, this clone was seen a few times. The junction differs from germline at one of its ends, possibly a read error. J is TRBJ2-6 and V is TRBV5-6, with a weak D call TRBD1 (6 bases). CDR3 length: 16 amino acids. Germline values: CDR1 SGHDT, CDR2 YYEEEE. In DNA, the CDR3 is TGTGCCTGCAGCCACTACAGGGTCTCTGGGGCCAACGTCCTGACTTTC. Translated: CACSHYRVSGANVLTF. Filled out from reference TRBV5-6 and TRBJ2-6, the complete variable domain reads DAGVTQSPTHLIKTRGQQVTLRCSPKSGHDTVSWYQQALGQGPQFIFQYYEEEERQRGNFPDRFSGHQFPNYSSELNVNALLLGDSALYLCACSHYRVSGANVLTFGAGSRLTVL.

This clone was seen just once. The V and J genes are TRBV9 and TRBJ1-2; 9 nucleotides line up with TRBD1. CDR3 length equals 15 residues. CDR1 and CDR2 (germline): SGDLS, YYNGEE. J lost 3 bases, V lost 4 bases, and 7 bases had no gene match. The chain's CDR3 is CASSTHRGRDYGYTF. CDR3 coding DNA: TGTGCCAGCAGCACCCACAGGGGGCGAGACTATGGCTACACCTTC.

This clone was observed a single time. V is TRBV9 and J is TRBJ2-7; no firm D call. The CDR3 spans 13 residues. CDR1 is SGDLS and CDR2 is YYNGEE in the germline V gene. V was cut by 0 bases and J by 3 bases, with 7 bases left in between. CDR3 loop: CASSVVDGYEQYF. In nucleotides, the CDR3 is TGTGCCAGCAGCGTAGTAGACGGCTACGAGCAGTACTTC. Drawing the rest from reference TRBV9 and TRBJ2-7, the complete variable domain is DSGVTQTPKHLITATGQRVTLRCSPRSGDLSVYWYQQSLDQGLQFLIQYYNGEERAKGNILERFSAQQFPDLHSELNLSSLELGDSALYFCASSVVDGYEQYFGPGTRLTVT.

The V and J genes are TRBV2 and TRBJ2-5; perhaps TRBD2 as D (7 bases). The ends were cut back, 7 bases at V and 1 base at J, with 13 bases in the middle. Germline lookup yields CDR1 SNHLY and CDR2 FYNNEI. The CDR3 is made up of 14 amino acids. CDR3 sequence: CASKRDTLQETQYF. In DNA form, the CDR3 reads TGTGCCAGCAAGCGGGACACTCTCCAAGAGACCCAGTACTTC. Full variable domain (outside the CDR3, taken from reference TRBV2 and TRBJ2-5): EPEVTQTPSHQVTQMGQEVILRCVPISNHLYFYWYRQILGQKVEFLVSFYNNEISEKSEIFDDQFSVERPDGSNFTLKIRSTKLEDSAMYFCASKRDTLQETQYFGPGTRLLVL.

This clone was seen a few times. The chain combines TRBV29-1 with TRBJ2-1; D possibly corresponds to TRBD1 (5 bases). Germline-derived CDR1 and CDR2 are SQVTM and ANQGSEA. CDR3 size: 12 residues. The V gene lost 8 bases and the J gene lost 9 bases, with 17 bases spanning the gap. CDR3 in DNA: TGCAGCCCGAAGAAGTTGCAGGGTGAGCAGTTCTTC. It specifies CSPKKLQGEQFF.

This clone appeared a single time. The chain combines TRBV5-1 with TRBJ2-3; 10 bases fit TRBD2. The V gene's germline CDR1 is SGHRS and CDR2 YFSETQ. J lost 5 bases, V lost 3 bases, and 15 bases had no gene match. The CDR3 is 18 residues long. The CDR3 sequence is CASSSDNEAGGPGDTQYF. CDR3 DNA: TGCGCCAGCAGCTCCGACAATGAAGCGGGAGGGCCGGGAGATACGCAGTATTTT. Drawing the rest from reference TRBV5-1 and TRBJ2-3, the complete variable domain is KAGVTQTPRYLIKTRGQQVTLSCSPISGHRSVSWYQQTPGQGLQFLFEYFSETQRNKGNFPGRFSGRQFSNSRSEMNVSTLELGDSALYLCASSSDNEAGGPGDTQYFGPGTRLTVL.

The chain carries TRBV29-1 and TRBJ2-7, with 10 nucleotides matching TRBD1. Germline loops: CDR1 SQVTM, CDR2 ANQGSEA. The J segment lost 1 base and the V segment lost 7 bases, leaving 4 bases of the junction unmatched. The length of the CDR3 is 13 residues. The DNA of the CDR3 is TGCAGCGCCCAGGGACAGGGGTCCTACGAGCAGTACTTC. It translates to CSAQGQGSYEQYF.

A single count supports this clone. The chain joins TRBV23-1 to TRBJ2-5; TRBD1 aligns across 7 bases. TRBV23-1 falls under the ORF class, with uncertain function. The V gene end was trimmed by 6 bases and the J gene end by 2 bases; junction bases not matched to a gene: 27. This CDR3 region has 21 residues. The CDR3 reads CASRPYRGPRPGLFRQETQYF. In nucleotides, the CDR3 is TGCGCCAGCAGACCCTACAGGGGACCTCGGCCCGGCTTGTTCAGACAAGAGACCCAGTACTTC.

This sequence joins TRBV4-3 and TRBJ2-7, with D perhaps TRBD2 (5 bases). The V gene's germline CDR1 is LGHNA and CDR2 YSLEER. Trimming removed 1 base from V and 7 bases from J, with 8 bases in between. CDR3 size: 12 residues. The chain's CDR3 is CASSQVREEQYF. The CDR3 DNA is TGCGCCAGCAGCCAAGTCCGGGAAGAGCAGTACTTC.

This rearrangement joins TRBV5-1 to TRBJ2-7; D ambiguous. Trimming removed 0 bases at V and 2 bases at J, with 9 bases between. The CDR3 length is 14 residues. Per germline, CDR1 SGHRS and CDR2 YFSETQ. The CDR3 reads CASSLAGSAYEQYF. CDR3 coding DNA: TGCGCCAGCAGCTTGGCTGGGTCTGCCTACGAGCAGTACTTC.

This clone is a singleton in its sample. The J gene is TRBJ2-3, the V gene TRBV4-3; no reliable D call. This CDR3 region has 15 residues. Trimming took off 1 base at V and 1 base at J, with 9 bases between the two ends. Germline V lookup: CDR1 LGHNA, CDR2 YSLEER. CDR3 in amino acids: CASSQVLQGTDTQYF. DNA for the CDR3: TGCGCCAGCAGCCAAGTTTTGCAGGGCACAGATACGCAGTATTTT.

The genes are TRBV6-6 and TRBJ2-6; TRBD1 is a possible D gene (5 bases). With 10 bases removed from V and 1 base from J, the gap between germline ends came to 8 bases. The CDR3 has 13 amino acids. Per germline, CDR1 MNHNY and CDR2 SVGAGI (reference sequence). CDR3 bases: TGTGCCACTCAGGGATCTGGGGCCAACGTCCTGACTTTC. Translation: CATQGSGANVLTF.

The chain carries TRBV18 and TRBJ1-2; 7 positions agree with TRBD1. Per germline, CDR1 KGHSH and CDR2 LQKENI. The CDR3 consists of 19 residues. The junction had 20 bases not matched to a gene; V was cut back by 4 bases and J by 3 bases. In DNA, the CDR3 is TGTGCCAGCTCACGATACGTCGCTGACAGGGTGAAGGGGGACTATGGCTACACCTTC. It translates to CASSRYVADRVKGDYGYTF.

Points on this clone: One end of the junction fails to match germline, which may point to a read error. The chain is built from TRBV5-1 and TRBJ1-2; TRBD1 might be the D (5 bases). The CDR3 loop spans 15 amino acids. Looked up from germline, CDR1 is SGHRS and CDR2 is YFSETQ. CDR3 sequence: CASSYSGGTDIPGVF. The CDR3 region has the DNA TGCGCCAGCAGCTATAGCGGAGGGACGGATATTCCCGGGGTATTC.

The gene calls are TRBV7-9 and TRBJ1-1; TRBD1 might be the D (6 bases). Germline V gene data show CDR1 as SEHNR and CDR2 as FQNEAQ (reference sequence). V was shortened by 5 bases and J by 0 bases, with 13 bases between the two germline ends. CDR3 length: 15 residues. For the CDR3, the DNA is TGTGCCAGCAGCCCCCTGGGGGGCTTGAACACTGAAGCTTTCTTT. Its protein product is CASSPLGGLNTEAFF.

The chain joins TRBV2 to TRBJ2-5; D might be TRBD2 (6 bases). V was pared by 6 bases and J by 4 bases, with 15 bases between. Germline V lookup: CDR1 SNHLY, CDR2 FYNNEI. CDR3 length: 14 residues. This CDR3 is CASRETGTLETQYF. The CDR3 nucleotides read TGTGCCAGCAGGGAGACGGGGACTTTAGAGACCCAGTACTTC.

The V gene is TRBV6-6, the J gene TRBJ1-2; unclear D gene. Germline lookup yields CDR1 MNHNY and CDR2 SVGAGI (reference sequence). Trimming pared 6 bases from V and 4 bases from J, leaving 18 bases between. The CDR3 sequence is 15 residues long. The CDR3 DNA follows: TGTGCCAGCAGAAGAGAGACCGCGTTAGCCTATGGCTACACCTTC. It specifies CASRRETALAYGYTF.

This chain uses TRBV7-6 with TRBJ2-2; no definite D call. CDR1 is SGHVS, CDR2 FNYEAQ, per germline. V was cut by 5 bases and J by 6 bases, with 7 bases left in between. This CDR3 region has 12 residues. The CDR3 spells CASSPSAGELFF. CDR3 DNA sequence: TGTGCCAGCAGCCCAAGCGCCGGGGAGCTGTTTTTT.

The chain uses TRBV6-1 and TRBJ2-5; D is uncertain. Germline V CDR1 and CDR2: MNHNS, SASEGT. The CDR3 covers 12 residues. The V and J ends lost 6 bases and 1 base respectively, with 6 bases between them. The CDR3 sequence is CASRGSQETQYF. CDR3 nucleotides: TGTGCCAGCAGAGGTTCCCAAGAGACCCAGTACTTC.

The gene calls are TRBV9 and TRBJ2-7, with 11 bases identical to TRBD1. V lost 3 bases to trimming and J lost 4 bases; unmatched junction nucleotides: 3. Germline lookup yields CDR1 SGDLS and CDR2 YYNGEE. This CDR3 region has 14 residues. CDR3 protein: CASSARDRGYEQYF. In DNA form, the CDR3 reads TGTGCCAGCAGCGCTCGGGACAGGGGGTACGAGCAGTACTTC.

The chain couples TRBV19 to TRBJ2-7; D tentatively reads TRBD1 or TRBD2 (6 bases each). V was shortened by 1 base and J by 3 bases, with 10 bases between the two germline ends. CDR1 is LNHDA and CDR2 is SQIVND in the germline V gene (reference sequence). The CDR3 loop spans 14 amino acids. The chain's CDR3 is CASSIAGAYYEQYF. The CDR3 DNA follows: TGTGCCAGTAGTATAGCGGGGGCGTACTACGAGCAGTACTTC.